The rows below give T cell receptor beta chains drawn from one sample of a study of molecular identifiers for immune sequencing clone quantification. TCRdb reprocessed the PCR reads with MiXCR, giving one entry per CDR3 protein. The sample consists of 600,000 to 650,000 distinct CDR3 sequences, 20% of them appearing once. The sample taken for sequencing was naive CD8+ T cells from blood, with Jurkat cell RNA spiked in. These receptors came from a human donor in good health. Some libraries in this study had Jurkat cell RNA spiked in. The CDR3 runs from the conserved cysteine through the conserved F or W. Size values are once, few and many counts, or a class for expanded clones, and some rows have none.

>many|TRBV25-1|TRBJ1-5
CASSGRRVWPQHF
>many|TRBV3-1|TRBJ2-3
CASSQVNWDTQYF
>many|TRBV29-1|TRBJ2-2
CSVGLAGPTGELFF
>many|TRBV5-1|TRBJ2-7
CASSLEREGNEQYF
>many|TRBV6-5|TRBJ2-6
CASRPAWGREDPGANVLTF
>-|TRBV7-9|TRBJ2-1
CASSLSGGTLESEQFF
>many|TRBV27|TRBJ2-3
CASSLLTSAPTDTQYF
>few|TRBV20-1|TRBJ1-4
CGARDYFGERNEKLFF
>many|TRBV11-2|TRBJ2-7
CASSLERTTYEQYF
>few|TRBV5-4|TRBJ2-1
CASSWGDISGRDYNEQFF
>many|TRBV9|TRBJ2-6
CASSVTGGLGANVLTF
>few|TRBV15|TRBJ2-2
CATSRDRVAPWPGELFF
>many|TRBV19|TRBJ1-5
CASSTGTPNQPQHF
>-|TRBV20-1|TRBJ2-7
CSAIHRFSYEQYF
>-|TRBV7-9|TRBJ2-7
CTSSLGQGPHYEQYF
>many|TRBV28|TRBJ2-5
CASSLWGGAEYQETQYF
>few|TRBV7-6|TRBJ2-5
CASSLVGRAQETQYF
>many|TRBV30|TRBJ2-3
CAWSVPGTDTQYF
>many|TRBV5-1|TRBJ1-2
CASSLESPNYGYTF
>many|TRBV20-1|TRBJ2-5
CSAEEGRQETQYF
>-|TRBV19|TRBJ1-2
CARSILGQIAHGYTF
>many|TRBV30|TRBJ2-1
CAWSPFLGGTYNEQFF
>many|TRBV27|TRBJ2-7
CASSARGPGSYEQYF
>few|TRBV6-2/TRBV6-3|TRBJ1-2
CASSPETFLNYGNTF
>many|TRBV20-1|TRBJ2-5
CSALDGLQETQYF
>many|TRBV11-2|TRBJ2-3
CASTGTVTDTQYF
>many|TRBV20-1|TRBJ2-5
CSARDGTGVQETQYF
>-|TRBV7-2|TRBJ2-7
CASSLLGAHERYF
>few|TRBV4-3|TRBJ1-4
CASSQTLGRKLFF
>many|TRBV29-1|TRBJ2-2
CSVERGAGGTGELFF
>many|TRBV12-3/TRBV12-4|TRBJ2-3
CASSLSIAGTQYF
>few|TRBV6-1|TRBJ2-1
CASSGYGDYNEQFF
>few|TRBV23-1|TRBJ1-6
CASSQKSRPNSPLHF
>few|TRBV4-3|TRBJ2-7
CASSQDRIGTGVFYEQYF
>many|TRBV20-1|TRBJ1-1
CSALERVTEAFF
>-|TRBV27|TRBJ1-2
CASSSNRDIVNYGYTF
>many|TRBV4-1|TRBJ1-4
CASSQDRDRGLSNEKLFF
>many|TRBV7-9|TRBJ2-2
CASITPDRDTGELFF
>many|TRBV30|TRBJ2-7
CAWSVTGGIDEQYF
>-|TRBV13|TRBJ2-7
CASSLLAGASEQYF
>many|TRBV7-9|TRBJ2-7
CASSSEGPTGTSYEQYF
>many|TRBV10-3|TRBJ1-5
CAISESLVDNQPQHF
>many|TRBV6-5|TRBJ2-3
CASSLLGLDTDTQYF